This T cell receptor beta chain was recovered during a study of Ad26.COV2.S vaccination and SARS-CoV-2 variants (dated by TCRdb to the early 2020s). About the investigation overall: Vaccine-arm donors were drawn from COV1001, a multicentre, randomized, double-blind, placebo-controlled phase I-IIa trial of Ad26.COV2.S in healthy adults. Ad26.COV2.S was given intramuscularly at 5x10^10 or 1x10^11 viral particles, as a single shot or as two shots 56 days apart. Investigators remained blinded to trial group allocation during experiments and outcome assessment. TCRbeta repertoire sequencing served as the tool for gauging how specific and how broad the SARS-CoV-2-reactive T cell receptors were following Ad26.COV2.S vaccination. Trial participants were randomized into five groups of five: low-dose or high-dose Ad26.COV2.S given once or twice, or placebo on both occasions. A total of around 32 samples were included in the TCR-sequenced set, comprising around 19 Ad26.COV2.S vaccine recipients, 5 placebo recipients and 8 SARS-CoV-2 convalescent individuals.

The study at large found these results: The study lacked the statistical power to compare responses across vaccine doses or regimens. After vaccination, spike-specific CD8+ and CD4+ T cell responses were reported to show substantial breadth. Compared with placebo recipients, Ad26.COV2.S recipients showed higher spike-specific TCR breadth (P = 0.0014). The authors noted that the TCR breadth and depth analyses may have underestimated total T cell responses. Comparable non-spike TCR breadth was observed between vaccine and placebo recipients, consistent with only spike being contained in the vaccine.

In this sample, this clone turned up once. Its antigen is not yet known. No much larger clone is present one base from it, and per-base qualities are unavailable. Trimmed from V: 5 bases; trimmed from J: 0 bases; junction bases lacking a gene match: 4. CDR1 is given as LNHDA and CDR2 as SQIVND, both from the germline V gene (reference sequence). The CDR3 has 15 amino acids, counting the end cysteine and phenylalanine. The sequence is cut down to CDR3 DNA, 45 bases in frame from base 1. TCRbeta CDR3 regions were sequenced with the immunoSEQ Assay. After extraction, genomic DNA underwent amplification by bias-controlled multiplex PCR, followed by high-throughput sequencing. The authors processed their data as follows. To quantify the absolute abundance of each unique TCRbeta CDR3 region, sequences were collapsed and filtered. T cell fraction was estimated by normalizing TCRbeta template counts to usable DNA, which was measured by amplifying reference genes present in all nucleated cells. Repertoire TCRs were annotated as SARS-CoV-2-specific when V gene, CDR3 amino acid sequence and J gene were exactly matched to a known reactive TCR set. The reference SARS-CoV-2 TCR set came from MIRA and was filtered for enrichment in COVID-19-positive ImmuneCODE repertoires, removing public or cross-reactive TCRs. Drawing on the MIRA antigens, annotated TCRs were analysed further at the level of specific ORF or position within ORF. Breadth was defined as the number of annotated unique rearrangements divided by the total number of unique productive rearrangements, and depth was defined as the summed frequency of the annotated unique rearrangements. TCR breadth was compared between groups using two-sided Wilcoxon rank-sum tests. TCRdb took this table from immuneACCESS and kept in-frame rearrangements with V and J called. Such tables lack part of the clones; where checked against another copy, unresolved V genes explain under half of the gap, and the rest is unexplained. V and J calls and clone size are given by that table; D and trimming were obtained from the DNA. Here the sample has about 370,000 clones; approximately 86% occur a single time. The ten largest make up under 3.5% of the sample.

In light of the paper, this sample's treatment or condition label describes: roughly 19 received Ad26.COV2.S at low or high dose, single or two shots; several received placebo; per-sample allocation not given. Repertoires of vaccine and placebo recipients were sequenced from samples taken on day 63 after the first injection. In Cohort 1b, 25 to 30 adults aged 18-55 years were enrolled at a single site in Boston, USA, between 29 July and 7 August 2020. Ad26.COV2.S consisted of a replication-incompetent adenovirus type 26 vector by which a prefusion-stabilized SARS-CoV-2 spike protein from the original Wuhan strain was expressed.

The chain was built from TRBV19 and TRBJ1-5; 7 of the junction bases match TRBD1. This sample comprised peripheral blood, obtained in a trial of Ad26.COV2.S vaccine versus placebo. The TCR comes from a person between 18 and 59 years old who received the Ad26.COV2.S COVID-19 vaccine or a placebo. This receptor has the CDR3 CASSGTDYSNQPQHF. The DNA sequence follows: TGTGCCAGTAGTGGGACAGATTATAGCAATCAGCCCCAGCATTTT.